The 13 T cell receptor beta chains listed next were all sequenced from one sample in a study of shared clonotypes between healthy human individuals. The protocol was immunoSEQ multiplex PCR, while the TCRdb copy is restricted to in-frame clones and leaves out a portion. The sample holds nearly 1,000,000 clones, over 75% seen once. The sequenced material came from memory CD4+ T cells sorted from blood. Subset: CD45RA-negative fraction. These receptor sequences come from a man between 18 and 35 years old in good health.

Of note for this clone: Within the sample, other DNA sequences also encode this same CDR3. V gene TRBV5-1 combines with J gene TRBJ2-5; TRBD1 aligns across 8 bases. V trimming: 2 bases; J trimming: 5 bases; junction bases outside the gene matches: 5. From germline, CDR1 is SGHRS and CDR2 YFSETQ. The CDR3 is 14 residues long. CDR3 sequence: CASSFSGGVETQYF. The CDR3 nucleotides read TGCGCCAGCAGCTTTTCAGGGGGCGTGGAGACCCAGTACTTC.

This clone has a single count. The chain links TRBV27 to TRBJ2-2; a weak D match, TRBD2 (5 bases). Germline V lookup: CDR1 MNHEY, CDR2 SMNVEV (reference sequence). This CDR3 has 14 residues. The ends were cut back, 5 bases at V and 5 bases at J, with 12 bases in the middle. The CDR3: CASSPRAPTGELFF. DNA of the CDR3: TGTGCCAGCAGTCCGAGGGCTCCTACCGGGGAGCTGTTTTTT.

The chain employs TRBV18 and TRBJ1-5; unclear D gene. The CDR3 covers 18 residues. V was clipped by 0 bases and J by 5 bases, with 20 bases between them. Per the germline V gene, CDR1 is KGHSH and CDR2 is LQKENI. CDR3 amino acids: CASSPPAGLPHPDQPQHF. The CDR3 nucleotides read TGTGCCAGCTCACCACCAGCCGGCCTCCCTCATCCCGATCAGCCCCAGCATTTT.

A few counts support this clone. The genes are TRBV19 and TRBJ1-5, with D unclear. Trimming took off 4 bases at V and 5 bases at J, with 15 bases between the two ends. The CDR3 covers 15 residues. CDR1 LNHDA and CDR2 SQIVND come from the germline V gene (reference sequence). The CDR3 protein is CASSSQAGFYQPQHF. The DNA of the CDR3 is TGTGCCAGTAGTAGTCAGGCGGGTTTCTATCAGCCCCAGCATTTT.

V is TRBV4-1 and J is TRBJ2-3, with TRBD1 as a possible D gene (5 bases). The CDR3 has 15 amino acids. V gave up 4 bases and J gave up 6 bases, with 17 bases separating them. Germline assignment: CDR1 MGHRA and CDR2 YSYEKL. CDR3 protein: CASSPLAGPRDTQYF. CDR3 DNA: TGCGCCAGCAGCCCCCTGGCAGGGCCCAGGGATACGCAGTATTTT.

The J gene is TRBJ1-2, the V gene TRBV25-1; 11 bases are shared with TRBD1. The length of the CDR3 is 15 residues. Per the germline V gene, CDR1 is MGHDK and CDR2 is SYGVNS. V lost 7 bases to trimming and J lost 2 bases; unmatched junction nucleotides: 6. The CDR3 here is CASIGQGAANYGYTF. CDR3 nucleotides: TGTGCCAGCATCGGACAGGGGGCAGCCAACTATGGCTACACCTTC.

The chain is built from TRBV2 and TRBJ1-5, with 9 positions matching TRBD1. Germline CDR1 SNHLY, CDR2 FYNNEI. Losses at the gene ends were 4 bases for V and 6 bases for J; bases not matched to a gene: 10. The length of the CDR3 is 16 residues. The chain's CDR3 is CASSAQGAQGGQPQHF. The CDR3 region has the DNA TGTGCCAGCAGTGCACAGGGGGCGCAGGGGGGTCAGCCCCAGCATTTT.

Turning to this clone: This sequence is one base from a far larger clone and is likely a read error. Other DNA variants within this sample encode the same CDR3. The V call is TRBV7-2, the J call TRBJ2-7, with 7 nucleotides matching TRBD2. The CDR3 is made up of 12 amino acids. The V gene end was trimmed by 4 bases and the J gene end by 6 bases; junction bases not matched to a gene: 3. Germline CDR1 SGHTA, CDR2 FQGNSA. The CDR3 sequence is CASSSRTSEQYF. CDR3 DNA: TGTGCCAGCAGCTCCAGGACTAGCGAGCAGTACTTC.

The CDR3 loop reads CASRSLAGGSYEQYF. The CDR3 nucleotides are TGCGCCAGCAGATCCCTGGCGGGGGGCTCTTACGAGCAGTACTTC. The chain couples TRBV4-1 to TRBJ2-7; 8 bases are a match to TRBD2. Trimming at V came to 6 bases and at J to 4 bases, leaving 11 bases not matched to a gene. The CDR3 totals 15 residues. Per the germline V gene, CDR1 is MGHRA and CDR2 is YSYEKL.

This chain connects TRBV7-2 to TRBJ1-3, with D maybe TRBD1 (5 bases). Germline V lookup: CDR1 SGHTA, CDR2 FQGNSA. This CDR3 is built from 14 residues. Between the trimmed V and J ends, which lost 4 bases and 2 bases, there was a span of 9 bases. The CDR3 protein is CASSSGGAGNTIYF. DNA of the CDR3: TGTGCCAGCAGCTCGGGGGGGGCTGGAAACACCATATATTTT.

The V gene is TRBV11-3, the J gene TRBJ2-7, with 10 bases matching TRBD2. The ends lost 5 bases at V and 6 bases at J; junction bases unmatched: 10. CDR1 and CDR2 from the germline V gene are SGHNT and YENEEA. The CDR3 extends over 15 amino acids. This chain's CDR3 is CASSHRSGRESEQYF. CDR3 bases: TGTGCCAGCAGCCACAGAAGCGGGAGGGAGTCCGAGCAGTACTTC.

The V and J genes are TRBV7-9 and TRBJ2-7; possibly TRBD1 or TRBD2 for D (6 bases each). Trimming took off 0 bases at V and 3 bases at J, with 15 bases between the two ends. Germline assignment: CDR1 SEHNR and CDR2 FQNEAQ (reference sequence). CDR3 length: 16 amino acids. In DNA, the CDR3 is TGTGCCAGCAGCTTAGCCTCTAGGGGGGAGATCTACGAGCAGTACTTC. Its protein is CASSLASRGEIYEQYF.

The chain recombines TRBV18 with TRBJ2-7; TRBD1 matches at 9 bases. The CDR3 sequence is 15 residues long. Germline assignment: CDR1 KGHSH and CDR2 LQKENI. With V trimmed by 3 bases and J by 7 bases, 10 bases remained unmatched. CDR3 region: CASSPQGQGMSEQYF. CDR3 bases: TGTGCCAGCTCACCTCAGGGACAGGGTATGAGTGAGCAGTACTTC.